One sample yielded the 3 T cell receptor beta chains listed below, sequenced in a study of blood T cells in healthy people across ages. Alongside a J-beta primer mix, a sample-barcoded 5' primer served in a second PCR lasting about 7 to 12 cycles. TCRdb processed the 5' RACE reads anew with MiXCR; each CDR3 protein has one entry. The top ten hold around 53% of the sample, which has approximately 360,000 distinct CDR3 sequences, approximately 51% seen once. Sequenced material: blood. The receptors here all came from a man aged 60 to 75 in good health.

The rearrangement links TRBV9 to TRBJ2-7, with a possible D match to TRBD1 (6 bases). This CDR3 region has 15 residues. Germline V gene data show CDR1 as SGDLS and CDR2 as YYNGEE. Trimming removed 0 bases at V and 5 bases at J, with 15 bases between. The CDR3 DNA reads TGTGCCAGCAGCGTAGGACGACAGGCTTTCCACGAGCAGTACTTC. Translated: CASSVGRQAFHEQYF.

On this clonotype: A much bigger clone sits one base away, suggesting this may be a read error. V gene TRBV7-2 combines with J gene TRBJ2-6, with 10 bases identical to TRBD1. The CDR3 runs 18 residues. Germline V CDR1 and CDR2: SGHTA, FQGNSA. CDR3 in amino acids: CAGRRAGTGVPGANVLTF. CDR3 in DNA: TGTGCCGGCAGAAGAGCCGGGACAGGGGTGCCTGGGGCCAACGTCCTGACTTTC. The full variable domain, rest sourced from reference TRBV7-2 and TRBJ2-6, is GAGVSQSPSNKVTEKGKDVELRCDPISGHTALYWYRQSLGQGLEFLIYFQGNSAPDKSGLPSDRFSAERTGGSVSTLTIQRTQQEDSAVYLCAGRRAGTGVPGANVLTFGAGSRLTVL.

About this clonotype: At one end, the junction sequence differs from germline, possibly due to a read error. The rearrangement joins TRBV10-1 to TRBJ2-7, with D possibly being TRBD1 (5 bases). Germline-derived CDR1 and CDR2 are WNHNN and SYGVQD (reference sequence). The CDR3 consists of 12 residues. The CDR3: CARPGHSYEQYF. The CDR3 region has the DNA TGTGCCAGACCCGGACACTCCTACGAGCAGTACTTC.